This T cell receptor beta chain was captured by sequencing in a study of T cell responses to AZD1222 COVID-19 vaccine. TCRdb's table, derived via immunoSEQ multiplex PCR, lists solely in-frame clones and lacks some. The table lists 90,000 to 120,000 clones, 80% to 90% of them singletons. This CDR3 is built from 14 residues. V lost 9 bases, J lost 2 bases, and 13 bases lay in between. Germline V gene data show CDR1 as MNHEY and CDR2 as SVGAGI. The source was peripheral blood, collected on day 0 of AZD1222 vaccination. The chain is built from TRBV6-5 and TRBJ1-4; no reliable D call. This TCR was recovered from an adult in good health. The CDR3 DNA follows: TGTGCCAGTTCCTCTCCGGCGACTAATGAAAAACTGTTTTTT. Translated: CASSSPATNEKLFF.